This note documents a single T cell receptor beta chain sequence. The table lists this clonotype with a few counts. The target of this receptor is not known. Base qualities are not provided; no much larger clone lies one nucleotide away. These data originate in a study of blood T cells in healthy people across ages (dated by TCRdb to the mid-2010s). At the level of the whole study: In model experiments, template switching captured roughly one uniquely barcoded TCR beta cDNA molecule for every two T cells. The study measured age-related changes in TCR beta repertoire diversity using deep sequencing normalized with unique cDNA molecular identifiers. Using the same blood draw, the study looked at two additional independent replicas of 1 million unique cDNA reads for two donors, one aged 18 to 30 and the other aged 80 or older. To avoid experimental bias, donors of different ages were randomly spread across the sequencing lanes. The donors were split into four age groups: young (average 16 years), middle-aged (about 40), aged (more than 60) and long-lived (roughly 77). Overall study outcomes, separate from this receptor: Bulk unsorted PBMC profiling prevented conclusive comparison of naive and antigen-experienced compartments. The percentage of naive T cells measured by flow cytometry correlated strongly with observed TCR beta diversity. Estimates of total diversity based on one million sequenced T cells were regarded as lower bounds and as underestimates. Because donor CMV infection status was unknown, age-related changes in expanded clonotypes were potentially confounded. Compared with the aged group, more naive CD4+ T cells, fewer expanded clones and increased TCR diversity were shown by the long-lived group, suggesting age selection. As age increased, observed TCR beta diversity per million T cells dropped in a roughly linear way, and a significant reduction was already evident by age about 40.

The CDR3 sequence holds 15 residues, the cysteine and phenylalanine included. Of the read, only the CDR3 DNA is kept; its 45 bases are in frame from base 1. CDR1 and CDR2, per the germline V gene, are LGHNA and YSLEER. The trim is 2 bases for V and 1 base for J, with a gap of 11 bases between the germline ends. Libraries were constructed by 5' RACE. Instrument on record: Illumina HiSeq 2500. A second PCR of about 7 to 12 cycles was performed with a sample-barcoded 5' primer and a J-beta primer mix. A unique molecular identifier was introduced onto each TCR beta cDNA molecule by a template-switch 5' adaptor carrying 12 random nucleotides. Each sample yielded at least 2.5 million CDR3-containing paired-end reads. First-strand cDNA synthesis was performed from all RNA using the Mint cDNA synthesis kit, with priming by a TRBC-specific oligonucleotide. After uracil-DNA glycosylase treatment, a first 18-cycle PCR used universal primers M1SS and BC2_uni_R on all cDNA. As for the authors' bioinformatics: Each sample was normalized by randomly selecting 1 million high-quality reads, each carrying a distinct molecular identifier. Reads with shared molecular identifiers were discarded instead of being binned into consensus sequences. MiTCR, with a Q25 quality threshold and the strictest error-elimination algorithm, was used for CDR3 identification, clonotype clustering and error correction. A nonparametric unseen species model using Euler transformation provided a lower-bound estimate of total TCR beta diversity. Through fastp at Q25 and MiXCR, TCRdb rebuilt clones from the public reads, retaining in-frame beta chains. Under each unique CDR3 protein, matching rows form one entry showing the most common genes and DNA. The V and J calls and clone size are TCRdb's, not the authors'. The sample records 700,000 or so distinct CDR3 sequences, about 43% of which are singletons. The ten largest clones take up around 30% of the sample.

Donors were under 40 systemically healthy Caucasian individuals from Russia aged 6 to 90 years. Each donor gave ten milliliters of peripheral blood, drawn into EDTA-treated Vacutainer tubes. Ficoll-Paque density-gradient centrifugation was used to isolate PBMCs, with at least 6.5 million per sample. Trizol reagent was used to extract total RNA from PBMCs, with at least 5 micrograms per sample. For every donor, an aliquot of PBMCs went through flow cytometry to measure the percentages of naive CD45RAhigh/CD27high T cells. The source of this sequence is a man of 80 years or more in good health. The sample comprised blood. Recombination connected TRBV4-3 to TRBJ1-1; confidence is insufficient to name the D gene. The CDR3 in this case is CASSQFTGANTEAFF. The sequenced DNA: TGCGCCAGCAGCCAATTTACGGGAGCGAACACTGAAGCTTTCTTT.